This TCR beta chain was sequenced for a study of T cells in Graves' hyperthyroidism and ophthalmopathy. Amplification targeted TCR beta CDR3 regions from RNA transcripts. The primer set for the first-round RT-PCR of the TCR CDR3 was HTBI. MiXCR, run by TCRdb on the multiplex PCR reads, gives a single entry per CDR3 protein. Here the sample spans about 130,000 distinct CDR3 sequences, roughly a fifth being singletons. Trimming cost V 0 bases and J 1 base, with 12 bases left between them. The CDR3 length is 17 residues. CDR1 is LGHDT, CDR2 YNNKEL, per germline (reference sequence). This clonotype has a count of ten or more.

This TCR derives from a woman in her fifties or sixties with Graves' hyperthyroidism that later progressed to Graves' ophthalmopathy. The gene calls are TRBV3-1 and TRBJ2-2; no clear D. The sequencing sample was made of blood. The CDR3, as DNA: TGTGCCAGCAGCCAAGATGCGAGCATCGGGAACACCGGGGAGCTGTTTTTT. Its translation: CASSQDASIGNTGELFF.